This record covers a single T cell receptor beta chain. Its antigen is unidentified. This CDR3 has 13 residues. Germline V CDR1 and CDR2: SGHVS, FQNEAQ. The V end was cut by 1 base, the J end by 7 bases, with 10 bases between. This entry is derived from a study of cytomegalovirus exposure and HLA in healthy donors. Findings of the study overall: Cytomegalovirus-associated status was assigned to approximately 160 TCR beta chains. Compared with the approximately 700-donor mean, an Asian-associated ancestry cluster reportedly had fewer N-insertions, according to a later analysis. It was taken for granted in presence/absence analyses that sequencing depth across donors was roughly uniform.

Healthy donors of bone marrow made up the group. Both 60 Vbeta primers and 13 Jbeta primers went into the PCR. Sequencing used immunoSEQ multiplex PCR; TCRdb keeps in-frame clones, though not all of them. The data hold roughly 45,000 clones, with approximately 80% observed a single time. This clonotype was sampled from a man aged 30 to 45 in good health and CMV-seronegative. The specimen sequenced was PBMCs. The chain has TRBV7-8 and TRBJ1-1, with D possibly TRBD1 on 5 matching bases. The CDR3 region has the DNA TGTGCCAGCAGCTTAGACGGGGGAGGTGAAGCTTTCTTT. This sequence encodes CASSLDGGGEAFF.